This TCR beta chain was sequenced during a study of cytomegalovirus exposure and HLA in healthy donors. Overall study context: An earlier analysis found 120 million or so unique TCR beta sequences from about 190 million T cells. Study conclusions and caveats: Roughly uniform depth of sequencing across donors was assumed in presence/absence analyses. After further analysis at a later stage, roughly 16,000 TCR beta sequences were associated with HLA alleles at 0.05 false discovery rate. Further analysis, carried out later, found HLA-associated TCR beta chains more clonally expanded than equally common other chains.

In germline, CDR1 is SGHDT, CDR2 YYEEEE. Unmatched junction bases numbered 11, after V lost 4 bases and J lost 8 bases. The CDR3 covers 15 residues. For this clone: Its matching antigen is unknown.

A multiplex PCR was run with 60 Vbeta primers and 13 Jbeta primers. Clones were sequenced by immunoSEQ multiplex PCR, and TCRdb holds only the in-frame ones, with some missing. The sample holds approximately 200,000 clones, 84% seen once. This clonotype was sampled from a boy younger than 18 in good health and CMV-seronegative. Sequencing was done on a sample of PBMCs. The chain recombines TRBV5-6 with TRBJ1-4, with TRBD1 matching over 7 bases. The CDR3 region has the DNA TGTGCCAGCAGCAAGCGACAGGGCGAGAGGGAAAAACTGTTTTTT. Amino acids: CASSKRQGEREKLFF.